These 12 T cell receptor beta chains were all obtained from the same sample, sequenced in a study of T-cell memory formation after mild COVID-19. TCRdb re-analysed the 5' RACE reads in MiXCR, keeping a single row per CDR3 protein. Among 57,000 or so distinct CDR3 sequences listed, about a tenth were seen once. The sample comprised PBMCs or a T cell subset sorted from them (not recorded which). These receptors were obtained from a man between 18 and 35 years old who had mild COVID-19 (a few samples of this study predate the infection). Cell type and time point are not known.

This clonotype was seen more than once but under ten times. The chain combines TRBV10-3 with TRBJ1-4; TRBD1 is a possible D gene (6 bases). The V gene's germline CDR1 is ENHRY and CDR2 SYGVKD. V was trimmed by 4 bases and J by 5 bases, leaving 11 bases between them. The CDR3 runs 14 residues. The CDR3 DNA follows: TGTGCCATCAGTGCCAGGGGAGGCAATGAAAAACTGTTTTTT. Its protein is CAISARGGNEKLFF.

This clonotype was detected only a few times. The chain has TRBV27 and TRBJ2-1; 10 bases are shared with TRBD2. J lost 11 bases, V lost 7 bases, and 11 bases had no gene match. Per germline, CDR1 MNHEY and CDR2 SMNVEV (reference sequence). The CDR3 loop spans 14 amino acids. CDR3 region: CASTSEAGGRKQFF. The CDR3 DNA reads as TGTGCCAGCACTAGTGAAGCGGGGGGGAGGAAGCAGTTCTTC.

The sample holds many counts of this clonotype. This sequence joins TRBV11-2 and TRBJ2-7; D not resolved. Trimming removed 4 bases at V and 6 bases at J, with 25 bases between. CDR3 length equals 17 residues. CDR1 and CDR2 from the germline V gene are SGHAT and FQNNGV. The chain's CDR3 is CASSSPTDWGSFVEQYV. As DNA, the CDR3 is TGTGCCAGCAGCTCCCCCACAGACTGGGGTTCCTTCGTCGAGCAGTACGTC.

This chain links TRBV10-3 with TRBJ1-4; the match to TRBD1 covers 9 bases. J gave up 6 bases and V 6 bases, and 5 bases lay outside the gene matches. Per the germline V gene, CDR1 is ENHRY and CDR2 is SYGVKD. The CDR3 consists of 14 residues. In nucleotides, the CDR3 is TGTGCCATCAGGGGGACAGGGTCAGATGAAAAACTGTTTTTT. The encoded protein is CAIRGTGSDEKLFF.

This clonotype was counted many times. The V call is TRBV5-1, the J call TRBJ1-1; tentatively, D is TRBD1 (6 bases). V was pared by 1 base and J by 3 bases, with 25 bases between. The CDR3 length is 19 residues. Germline values: CDR1 SGHRS, CDR2 YFSETQ. The CDR3 protein is CASSLWPSTGRWSDTEAFF. The CDR3 DNA reads as TGCGCCAGCAGCTTGTGGCCTTCGACAGGCAGGTGGTCGGACACTGAAGCTTTCTTT. Looking up the rest from reference TRBV5-1 and TRBJ1-1 gives the full variable domain: KAGVTQTPRYLIKTRGQQVTLSCSPISGHRSVSWYQQTPGQGLQFLFEYFSETQRNKGNFPGRFSGRQFSNSRSEMNVSTLELGDSALYLCASSLWPSTGRWSDTEAFFGQGTRLTVV.

This clonotype was detected only a few times. The CDR3 reads CATILAGSGKEQFF. CDR3 sequence (DNA): TGTGCCACCATTTTGGCGGGATCAGGGAAGGAGCAGTTCTTC. This chain links TRBV15 with TRBJ2-1, with a tentative D call TRBD2 (6 bases). This CDR3 comprises 14 residues. V lost 7 bases, J lost 10 bases, and 20 bases lay in between. Germline CDR1 and CDR2: LNHNV and YYDKDF (reference sequence).

This clonotype has more than one count but fewer than ten. This rearrangement joins TRBV7-9 to TRBJ2-3, with 10 bases aligning to TRBD2. The CDR3 length is 14 residues. V shed 5 bases and J 5 bases; nucleotides not matched to a gene: 4. Germline CDR1 is SEHNR and CDR2 is FQNEAQ (reference sequence). CDR3 sequence: CASSQGTSEDTQYF. The CDR3 bases are TGTGCCAGCAGCCAGGGGACTAGCGAAGATACGCAGTATTTT.

The chain combines TRBV7-2 with TRBJ2-3, with 8 bases aligning to TRBD2. This CDR3 is built from 16 residues. Germline V gene sequence: CDR1 SGHTA, CDR2 FQGNSA. With 5 bases clipped from V and 1 base from J, the junction kept 8 bases outside the gene matches. The CDR3 loop is CASSPSQAGGTDTQYF. Written as DNA, the CDR3 is TGTGCCAGCAGCCCCTCCCAAGCGGGGGGCACAGATACGCAGTATTTT.

This clonotype was counted a few times. The rearrangement joins TRBV6-1 to TRBJ1-5; D unresolved. The CDR3 runs to 13 residues. Trimming took off 7 bases at V and 3 bases at J, with 10 bases between the two ends. Germline-derived CDR1 and CDR2 are MNHNS and SASEGT. CDR3 loop: CASTTRDNQPQHF. For the CDR3, the DNA is TGTGCCAGCACTACGCGGGACAATCAGCCCCAGCATTTT.

V and J are TRBV6-6 and TRBJ2-3, with TRBD1 matching 9 bases. This CDR3 region has 16 residues. Germline V CDR1 and CDR2: MNHNY, SVGAGI (reference sequence). V lost 5 bases to trimming and J lost 2 bases; unmatched junction nucleotides: 8. CDR3 residues: CASSPRDREVTDTQYF. The CDR3 coding sequence is TGTGCCAGCAGTCCCCGGGACAGGGAGGTCACAGATACGCAGTATTTT.

This chain links TRBV7-9 with TRBJ2-7, with D possibly being TRBD1 or TRBD2 (5 bases each). The V end lost 3 bases, the J end lost 4 bases, and 19 bases lay between the germline ends. Per germline, CDR1 SEHNR and CDR2 FQNEAQ (reference sequence). The CDR3 runs 16 residues. Here the CDR3 reads CASSFPTGRAQYEQYF. The CDR3 coding sequence is TGTGCCAGCAGCTTTCCCACGGGGCGGGCTCAATACGAGCAGTACTTC.

This chain uses TRBV27 with TRBJ2-1; no clear D gene. Germline CDR1 reads MNHEY; CDR2 reads SMNVEV (reference sequence). Trimming took 3 bases from V and 6 from J, leaving 9 bases between them. This CDR3 is 13 amino acids long. The CDR3 loop is CASSLAHLNEQFF. CDR3 nucleotide sequence: TGTGCCAGCAGTTTGGCACACCTCAATGAGCAGTTCTTC.